The 13 T cell receptor beta chains reported below all come from one sample, sequenced in a study of T-cell reconstitution after alpha-beta-depleted transplantation in children. This sample's TCRbeta library carried unique molecular identifier barcodes. TCRdb fed the PCR reads into MiXCR, producing one record per CDR3 protein. The sample lists some 200,000 distinct CDR3 sequences; approximately 8.4% were seen once. Specimen: PBMCs, mostly from graft donor cells, collected 360 days after TCRalphabeta/CD19-depleted stem cell transplant. These receptors were collected from a male patient between 2 and 10 years old who had a stem cell transplant for acute myeloid leukemia, so the T cells may come from the graft donor.

This clonotype was seen many times. The chain is built from TRBV5-1 and TRBJ2-1, with 8 bases fitting TRBD2. Germline V CDR1 and CDR2: SGHRS, YFSETQ. Unmatched junction bases numbered 5, after V lost 2 bases and J lost 1 base. The CDR3 sequence is 16 residues long. The CDR3 DNA sequence: TGCGCCAGCAGCTTTATAGCGGGGATATCCTACAATGAGCAGTTCTTC. Its protein product is CASSFIAGISYNEQFF.

In this sample, this clonotype turned up a few times. The chain joins TRBV29-1 to TRBJ2-7, with TRBD1 matching over 12 bases. The V segment lost 2 bases and the J segment 4 bases; nucleotides outside the gene matches: 3. CDR1 SQVTM and CDR2 ANQGSEA come from the germline V gene. The CDR3 extends over 14 amino acids. The CDR3 here is CSVESGQGAYEQYF. CDR3 in DNA: TGCAGCGTTGAATCGGGACAGGGGGCTTACGAGCAGTACTTC.

This clonotype was recorded at least ten times. This chain connects TRBV6-5 to TRBJ1-5; a possible D gene is TRBD1 (5 bases). Germline V gene data show CDR1 as MNHEY and CDR2 as SVGAGI. The V end was cut by 2 bases, the J end by 4 bases, with 12 bases between. This CDR3 spans 15 amino acids. The DNA of the CDR3 is TGTGCCAGCAGTTACAGCGGGACGGTTAATCAGCCCCAGCATTTT. Its translation is CASSYSGTVNQPQHF.

In its sample, this clonotype was seen many times. The chain links TRBV4-3 to TRBJ2-5; TRBD2 agrees at 14 bases. The junction had 8 bases not matched to a gene; V was cut back by 5 bases and J by 6 bases. CDR3 length equals 16 residues. Germline-derived CDR1 and CDR2 are LGHNA and YSLEER. DNA for the CDR3: TGCGCCAGCAGCGAAGGACTAGCGGGAGGAGGAAAGACCCAGTACTTC. Protein product: CASSEGLAGGGKTQYF.

This chain links TRBV4-2 with TRBJ2-5; TRBD1 agrees at 11 bases. V lost 2 bases, J lost 3 bases, and 2 bases stayed unmatched. The CDR3 has 15 residues. Germline V gene lookup returns CDR1 LGHNA and CDR2 YNFKEQ. Here the CDR3 DNA reads TGTGCCAGCAGCCAACCGGGACAGGGGGAAGAGACCCAGTACTTC. It yields the protein CASSQPGQGEETQYF.

This clonotype came up many times. The gene calls are TRBV20-1 and TRBJ2-7, with 9 bases lining up with TRBD2. Germline V gene sequence: CDR1 DFQATT, CDR2 SNEGSKA (reference sequence). J lost 0 bases, V lost 3 bases, and 6 bases had no gene match. This CDR3 has 15 amino acids. The CDR3: CSASSLTSGSYEQYF. DNA for the CDR3: TGCAGTGCTAGTTCTTTGACTAGCGGCTCCTACGAGCAGTACTTC.

This clonotype was seen ten or more times. The rearrangement links TRBV18 to TRBJ2-5; TRBD1 matches at 7 bases. CDR1 and CDR2 from the germline V gene are KGHSH and LQKENI. Germline trimming cut 6 bases from V and 2 bases from J; bases unmatched to any gene: 6. CDR3 length: 14 residues. CDR3 DNA sequence: TGTGCCAGCTCTTATCGCAGGGGGCAAGAGACCCAGTACTTC. Encoded protein: CASSYRRGQETQYF. The entire variable domain, with the rest obtained from reference TRBV18 and TRBJ2-5, is as follows: NAGVMQNPRHLVRRRGQEARLRCSPMKGHSHVYWYRQLPEEGLKFMVYLQKENIIDESGMPKERFSAEFPKEGPSILRIQQVVRGDSAAYFCASSYRRGQETQYFGPGTRLLVL.

This clonotype was observed a handful of times. The chain employs TRBV30 and TRBJ2-7; 12 nucleotides agree with TRBD2. Germline lookup yields CDR1 GTSNPN and CDR2 SVGIG (reference sequence). The CDR3 extends over 15 amino acids. V was clipped by 5 bases and J by 3 bases; unmatched bases: 8. The CDR3 is CAWGTSGRSSYEQYF. CDR3 in DNA: TGTGCCTGGGGAACTAGCGGGAGGAGTAGCTACGAGCAGTACTTC.

This chain joins TRBV20-1 and TRBJ1-5; D not resolved. V was trimmed by 6 bases and J by 0 bases, leaving 6 bases between them. The CDR3 consists of 12 residues. Looked up from germline, CDR1 is DFQATT and CDR2 is SNEGSKA (reference sequence). The CDR3 here is CSAWTSNQPQHF. The CDR3 DNA reads as TGCAGTGCCTGGACTAGCAATCAGCCCCAGCATTTT.

This chain joins TRBV12-3 or TRBV12-4 and TRBJ1-3, with D uncertain. The ends were cut back, 7 bases at V and 0 bases at J, with 10 bases in the middle. The CDR3 is 14 amino acids. The CDR3 sequence is CASINFGSGNTIYF. Here the CDR3 DNA reads TGTGCCAGCATCAACTTTGGCTCTGGAAACACCATATATTTT.

This chain connects TRBV7-3 to TRBJ2-3; either TRBD1 or TRBD2 may fit D (5 bases each). The CDR3 length is 15 residues. Between the trimmed V and J ends, which lost 5 bases and 0 bases, there was a span of 12 bases. Germline V gene lookup returns CDR1 SGHTA and CDR2 FQGTGA. Here the CDR3 DNA reads TGTGCCAGCAGCCGGGACGGAACCAGCACAGATACGCAGTATTTT. Its translation is CASSRDGTSTDTQYF.

This clonotype was counted between two and nine times. V and J are TRBV25-1 and TRBJ2-1; D gene ambiguous. Germline lookup yields CDR1 MGHDK and CDR2 SYGVNS. With 6 bases removed from V and 10 bases from J, the gap between germline ends came to 13 bases. The CDR3 runs 12 residues. The CDR3 loop is CASRALSREQFF. The CDR3 DNA is TGTGCCAGCAGGGCCCTAAGCAGGGAGCAGTTCTTC. The full variable domain, with the rest looked up from reference TRBV25-1 and TRBJ2-1, is EADIYQTPRYLVIGTGKKITLECSQTMGHDKMYWYQQDPGMELHLIHYSYGVNSTEKGDLSSESTVSRIRTEHFPLTLESARPSHTSQYLCASRALSREQFFGPGTRLTVL.

The sample holds many counts of this clonotype. The V gene is TRBV5-1, the J gene TRBJ1-2, with D unresolved. This CDR3 is 13 amino acids long. Germline V gene lookup returns CDR1 SGHRS and CDR2 YFSETQ. V shed 1 base and J shed 6 bases, with 10 bases lying between them. The CDR3 is CASSLRKGNGYTF. The CDR3 DNA is TGCGCCAGCAGCTTGCGGAAGGGAAATGGCTACACCTTC.